The 10 T cell receptor beta chains below come from one sample, sequenced in a study of brain T cells in children with intractable seizures (dated by TCRdb to about 2021). The sample's time point label is to be understood as: blood from clinic visit 5 months post-surgery; TSC patient then seizure free. Libraries were constructed by the immunoSEQ multiplex PCR assay. TCRdb mirrors the immuneACCESS table, restricted to in-frame sequences. Some clones are absent from its copies; in checked studies, under half trace to an unresolved V gene, and the reason for the others is unknown. For this sample the table gives about 350,000 clones, of which about 93% were detected only once. The ten largest clones capture roughly 6% of the sample. The sequenced sample was peripheral blood, obtained 4 to 5 months after surgery. These TCRs come from a boy in the first two years of life with tuberous sclerosis and intractable seizures.

V and J are TRBV24-1 and TRBJ2-3, with a tentative D call TRBD2 (6 bases). Per the germline V gene, CDR1 is KGHDR and CDR2 is SFDVKD. Trimming stripped 5 bases from V and 0 bases from J, with 8 bases between. The CDR3 runs to 14 residues. The DNA for the CDR3 is TGTGCCACCAGTGGGCGGGGTAGCACAGATACGCAGTATTTT. Its translation: CATSGRGSTDTQYF.

This clone has just one count. V and J are TRBV7-2 and TRBJ2-7, with 7 positions matching TRBD1. The CDR3 totals 13 residues. V was clipped by 7 bases and J by 3 bases; unmatched bases: 6. Germline values: CDR1 SGHTA, CDR2 FQGNSA. CDR3 sequence reads: CASTPAGGYEQYF. CDR3 nucleotides: TGTGCCAGCACGCCCGCAGGGGGCTACGAGCAGTACTTC.

This chain connects TRBV4-1 to TRBJ1-2; possibly TRBD1 for D (5 bases). V was cut by 0 bases and J by 4 bases, with 12 bases left in between. The length of the CDR3 is 15 residues. Germline values: CDR1 MGHRA, CDR2 YSYEKL. CDR3 bases: TGCGCCAGCAGCCAAGATGGGGGTGCTGGCTATGGCTACACCTTC. Protein: CASSQDGGAGYGYTF.

The chain links TRBV30 to TRBJ1-3, with 7 bases that match TRBD1. There are 16 residues in the CDR3. In germline, CDR1 is GTSNPN, CDR2 SVGIG (reference sequence). Unmatched junction bases numbered 6, after V lost 1 base and J lost 0 bases. CDR3 DNA: TGTGCCTGGAGTGGGGGACAGACAAGCTCTGGAAACACCATATATTTT. Its protein is CAWSGGQTSSGNTIYF.

The chain joins TRBV15 to TRBJ1-6; no definite D call. The V gene lost 2 bases and the J gene lost 0 bases, with 17 bases spanning the gap. Germline CDR1 reads LNHNV; CDR2 reads YYDKDF (reference sequence). The CDR3 runs to 19 residues. The CDR3 DNA is TGTGCCACCAGCAGAATTCCAGCACAGTACCGCTCCTATAATTCACCCCTCCACTTT. Its protein product is CATSRIPAQYRSYNSPLHF.

This clone showed up just a few times. The chain combines TRBV6-4 with TRBJ2-2; 8 bases fit TRBD2. V lost 2 bases to trimming and J lost 4 bases; unmatched junction nucleotides: 0. CDR3 length equals 14 residues. Germline assignment: CDR1 MRHNA and CDR2 SNTAGT. The CDR3 region is CASSDGTSTGELFF. The CDR3 DNA reads as TGTGCCAGCAGTGACGGGACTAGCACCGGGGAGCTGTTTTTT.

This clone was seen a single time. The chain uses TRBV7-3 and TRBJ1-1, with D perhaps matching TRBD1 (5 bases). The length of the CDR3 is 13 residues. V gave up 6 bases and J gave up 4 bases, with 12 bases separating them. Germline V gene data show CDR1 as SGHTA and CDR2 as FQGTGA. CDR3 nucleotides: TGTGCCAGCAGGCTATCAGGGAGCACTGAAGCTTTCTTT. This translates into CASRLSGSTEAFF.

The chain uses TRBV20-1 and TRBJ2-5, with D possibly matching TRBD2 (5 bases). The ends were cut back, 3 bases at V and 3 bases at J, with 14 bases in the middle. Germline V gene sequence: CDR1 DFQATT, CDR2 SNEGSKA (reference sequence). This CDR3 has 14 residues. The CDR3 coding sequence is TGCAGTGCTAGTCCGGGGAAGATTGAAGAGACCCAGTACTTC. It codes for CSASPGKIEETQYF.

The rearrangement uses TRBV28 and TRBJ2-7; 11 bases line up with TRBD2. The germline V gene has CDR1 MDHEN and CDR2 SYDVKM. The CDR3 spans 15 residues. The ends lost 6 bases at V and 2 bases at J; junction bases unmatched: 6. CDR3: CASSNRLAGTYEQYF. The CDR3 DNA follows: TGTGCCAGCAGCAACCGACTAGCGGGAACCTACGAGCAGTACTTC.

This clone was observed a handful of times. The chain employs TRBV7-9 and TRBJ2-2; D is uncertain. V gave up 4 bases and J gave up 0 bases, with 12 bases separating them. This CDR3 contains 16 residues. CDR1 SEHNR and CDR2 FQNEAQ come from the germline V gene (reference sequence). The CDR3 DNA reads as TGTGCCAGCAGCTCGCCGGTCCTAACGAACACCGGGGAGCTGTTTTTT. Translation gives CASSSPVLTNTGELFF.